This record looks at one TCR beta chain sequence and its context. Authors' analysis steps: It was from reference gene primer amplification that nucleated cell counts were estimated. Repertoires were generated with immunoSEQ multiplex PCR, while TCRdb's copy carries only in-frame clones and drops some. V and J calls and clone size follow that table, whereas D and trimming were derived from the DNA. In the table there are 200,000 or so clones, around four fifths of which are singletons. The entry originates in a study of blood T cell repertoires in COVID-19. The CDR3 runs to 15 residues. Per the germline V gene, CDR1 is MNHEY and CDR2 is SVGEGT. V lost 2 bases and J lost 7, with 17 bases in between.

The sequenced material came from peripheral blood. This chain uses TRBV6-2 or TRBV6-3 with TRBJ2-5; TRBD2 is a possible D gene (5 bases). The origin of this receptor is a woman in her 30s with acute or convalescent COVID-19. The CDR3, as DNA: TGTGCCAGCAGTTACCCCGTCAAGGGAGAGGGGACCCAGTACTTC. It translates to CASSYPVKGEGTQYF.